What follows are 24 T cell receptor beta chains derived from one specimen sequenced in a study of T cell clonality in common variable immunodeficiency. Measured with immunoSEQ multiplex PCR; TCRdb has only the in-frame clones, and not every one. The sample is made up of roughly 29,000 clones, none counted only once. The sample consisted of peripheral blood mononuclear cells. These receptors were collected from a person aged 18-69 years in good health.

This clone came up many times. The CDR3 bases that were read are TGTGCCACCGGGACAGGGGGCTACGAG. Translating it yields CATGTGGYE. The complete CDR3 protein is CATGTGGYEQYF. The chain combines TRBV5-8 with TRBJ2-7; 11 bases align to TRBD1. The read terminates 3 residues ahead of where the CDR3 ends, so the germline J gene completes it. CDR1 and CDR2 from the germline V gene are SGHTS and YDEGEE. The CDR3 contains 12 residues. With 9 bases clipped from V and 3 bases from J, the junction kept 2 bases outside the gene matches.

Note on this clone: The read halts 3 residues ahead of the CDR3 end, with the missing end drawn from the germline J gene. The chain uses TRBV13 and TRBJ2-7, with 8 bases lining up with TRBD1. V trimming: 5 bases; J trimming: 3 bases; junction bases outside the gene matches: 6. The CDR3 consists of 14 residues. CDR1 and CDR2 (germline): PRHDT, FYEKMQ (reference sequence). The sequenced part of the CDR3 DNA is TGTGCCAGCAGCCTCAGGGGGCGCAGCTACGAG. Translated, it gives CASSLRGRSYE. The full CDR3 is CASSLRGRSYEQYF. Based on the CDR3 plus reference TRBV13 and TRBJ2-7, the full variable domain is AAGVIQSPRHLIKEKRETATLKCYPIPRHDTVYWYQQGPGQDPQFLISFYEKMQSDKGSIPDRFSAQQFSDYHSELNMSSLELGDSALYFCASSLRGRSYEQYFGPGTRLTVT.

About this clone: Read sequence stops 3 residues before the CDR3 end, and the germline J gene provides the missing end. The chain combines TRBV6-2 or TRBV6-3 with TRBJ2-1; D may be TRBD1 (6 bases). Germline-derived CDR1 and CDR2 are MNHEY and SVGEGT. V lost 6 bases and J 9 bases, leaving 15 bases between the germline ends. The CDR3 has 13 amino acids. CDR3 in amino acids: CASSNARGREQFF. The part of the CDR3 DNA that was read is TGTGCCAGCAGCAATGCCAGGGGCCGTGAG.

Concerning this clone: The read finishes 3 residues shy of the CDR3 end, and the germline J gene is used to complete it. The chain recombines TRBV6-2 or TRBV6-3 with TRBJ1-1; 7 bases map to TRBD1. The V gene end was trimmed by 6 bases and the J gene end by 1 base; junction bases not matched to a gene: 8. Germline V lookup: CDR1 MNHEY, CDR2 SVGEGT. The CDR3 runs 15 residues. The CDR3 region is CASRLTRTGNTEAFF. CDR3 DNA, as far as it was read: TGTGCCAGCAGACTGACGAGGACAGGGAACACTGAA.

This clone was observed many times. The DNA ends 3 residues before the CDR3 does, and the rest of the CDR3 is filled in from the germline J gene. This chain joins TRBV5-1 and TRBJ2-7, with TRBD2 matching over 7 bases. Germline V gene sequence: CDR1 SGHRS, CDR2 YFSETQ. The V and J ends lost 1 base and 0 bases, in that order; junction bases with no gene match: 1. The CDR3 is made up of 14 amino acids. CDR3 sequence reads: CASSLSGVSYEQYF. The part of the CDR3 DNA that was read is TGCGCCAGCAGCTTGAGCGGGGTCTCCTACGAG.

The table lists this clone with many counts. The read stops 3 residues short of the end of the CDR3; the missing end is completed from the germline J gene. The rearrangement joins TRBV6-4 to TRBJ1-1, with TRBD1 identical over 10 bases. Germline V gene lookup returns CDR1 MRHNA and CDR2 SNTAGT. The CDR3 has 13 residues. Trimming removed 8 bases from V and 1 base from J; junction bases left unmatched: 1. The chain's CDR3 is CASRDRGNTEAFF. The sequenced CDR3 bases are TGTGCCAGCCGGGACAGGGGGAACACTGAA.

There are many counts of this clone. The CDR3 end lies 3 residues beyond the end of the read and is filled in from the germline J gene. The V call is TRBV30, the J call TRBJ1-2; 7 nucleotides line up with TRBD1. Germline-derived CDR1 and CDR2 are GTSNPN and SVGIG (reference sequence). This CDR3 has 14 residues. Partial CDR3 DNA: TGTGCCTGGAGCCTTACCAGGGGGTCCGGCGGC. As protein: CAWSLTRGSGG. The whole CDR3 protein reads CAWSLTRGSGGYTF.

This clone has a count of ten or more. The sequenced fragment ends 3 residues before the CDR3 boundary, so the rest is inferred from the germline J gene. The chain recombines TRBV20-1 with TRBJ2-7; D unclear. V lost 0 bases and J 4 bases, leaving 7 bases between the germline ends. The CDR3 has 12 amino acids. CDR1 and CDR2 from the germline V gene are DFQATT and SNEGSKA (reference sequence). CDR3 loop: CSARDAEYEQYF. The part of the CDR3 DNA that was read is TGCAGTGCTAGAGATGCAGAGTACGAG.

This clone appeared many times. The read ends 3 residues shy of where the CDR3 ends; the end is completed using the germline J gene. The V and J genes are TRBV5-1 and TRBJ1-1; possibly TRBD1 for D (5 bases). Germline CDR1 reads SGHRS; CDR2 reads YFSETQ. Trimming took off 2 bases at V and 2 bases at J, with 10 bases between the two ends. The CDR3 extends over 14 amino acids. The CDR3 sequence is CASSFGGFNTEAFF. The sequenced CDR3 bases are TGCGCCAGCAGCTTTGGGGGGTTCAACACTGAA.

There are many counts of this clone. Coverage ceases 3 residues before the CDR3 finishes, and the germline J gene fills in the end. The genes are TRBV7-3 and TRBJ2-1, with TRBD2 identical over 11 bases. The CDR3 extends over 18 amino acids. J gave up 0 bases and V 5 bases, and 9 bases lay outside the gene matches. Germline V gives CDR1 SGHTA, CDR2 FQGTGA. CDR3 DNA, as far as it was read: TGTGCCAGCAGCCCCGGGACTAGCGGCTATTTCTCCTACAATGAG. Its translation is CASSPGTSGYFSYNE. The complete CDR3 sequence is CASSPGTSGYFSYNEQFF.

This clone occurred many times. Read coverage stops 3 residues before the CDR3 terminus; the germline J gene supplies the remainder. The chain joins TRBV19 to TRBJ2-3; TRBD2 matches 9 bases. The CDR3 spans 14 residues. Trimming at V came to 9 bases and at J to 6 bases, leaving 10 bases not matched to a gene. Germline CDR1 and CDR2: LNHDA and SQIVND (reference sequence). The DNA read from the CDR3 is TGTGCCAGCTCTAGCGGGGACGTAGGGGATACG. Translation: CASSSGDVGDT. The complete CDR3 reads CASSSGDVGDTQYF.

This clone was detected ten times or more. The sequence runs out 3 residues before the end of the CDR3; the remainder is reconstructed from the germline J gene. The V and J genes are TRBV6-2 or TRBV6-3 and TRBJ2-1; unclear D gene. Germline values: CDR1 MNHEY, CDR2 SVGEGT. The CDR3 length is 13 residues. With 6 bases removed from V and 2 bases from J, the gap between germline ends came to 8 bases. CDR3 residues: CASSAGPYNEQFF. CDR3 DNA, as far as it was read: TGTGCCAGCAGCGCAGGTCCCTACAATGAG.

This clone was detected ten times or more. The read terminates 3 residues before the CDR3 end, so the remaining end is supplied by the germline J gene. This chain joins TRBV20-1 and TRBJ2-3, with 8 bases aligning to TRBD2. CDR1 is DFQATT, CDR2 SNEGSKA, per germline (reference sequence). This CDR3 is built from 19 residues. The J segment lost 2 bases and the V segment lost 0 bases, leaving 16 bases of the junction unmatched. The CDR3 spells CSARDYFFAGGSNTDTQYF. CDR3 DNA, as far as it was read: TGCAGTGCTAGAGATTACTTTTTTGCGGGGGGAAGTAACACAGATACG.

This clone was counted only a few times. The read halts 3 residues ahead of the CDR3 end, with the missing end drawn from the germline J gene. This chain uses TRBV11-3 with TRBJ2-1; 11 bases map to TRBD2. From germline, CDR1 is SGHNT and CDR2 YENEEA. Trimming took 4 bases from V and 9 from J; bases not matched to a gene: 5. The CDR3 sequence is 14 residues long. The covered CDR3 bases are TGTGCCAGCAGCTCCGGTGGACTAGCGGGTGAG. The encoded protein is CASSSGGLAGE. Given in full, the CDR3 is CASSSGGLAGEQFF.

This clone was seen repeatedly, ten times or more. The read gets to within 3 residues of the CDR3 end, and the germline J gene fills in the rest. V is TRBV5-1 and J is TRBJ2-3; a weak D match, TRBD2 (5 bases). Germline CDR1 is SGHRS and CDR2 is YFSETQ. Trimming took off 0 bases at V and 5 bases at J, with 16 bases between the two ends. The CDR3 is 16 amino acids. Partial CDR3 DNA: TGCGCCAGCAGCTTGGAAGCCCTGGGCGGGTTAGATACG. It translates to CASSLEALGGLDT. The whole CDR3 region reads CASSLEALGGLDTQYF.

This clone has at least ten counts. The sequenced fragment ends 3 residues before the CDR3 boundary, so the rest is inferred from the germline J gene. The V gene is TRBV20-1, the J gene TRBJ1-2, with D maybe TRBD1 (5 bases). Trimming took 0 bases from V and 7 from J, leaving 18 bases between them. Looked up from germline, CDR1 is DFQATT and CDR2 is SNEGSKA (reference sequence). This CDR3 has 15 residues. Partial CDR3 DNA: TGCAGTGCTAGAGATACGGGGGTCCCCCTCATTGGC. Amino acids: CSARDTGVPLIG. The whole CDR3 is CSARDTGVPLIGYTF.

This clone was counted ten times or more. The CDR3 extends 3 residues past the end of the read, so its final part is completed from the germline J gene. This sequence joins TRBV28 and TRBJ1-5; D is perhaps TRBD1 (6 bases). Per germline, CDR1 MDHEN and CDR2 SYDVKM. The V end lost 6 bases, the J end lost 3 bases, and 12 bases lay between the germline ends. This CDR3 has 14 residues. The CDR3 sequence is CASRIQGNNQPQHF. The DNA read from the CDR3 is TGTGCCAGCAGAATACAGGGAAACAATCAGCCC.

This clone was counted at least ten times. The read ends 3 residues early relative to the CDR3; the germline J gene fills the gap. The chain links TRBV20-1 to TRBJ1-2; no clear D gene. The germline gives CDR1 DFQATT, CDR2 SNEGSKA (reference sequence). With 5 bases removed from V and 4 bases from J, the gap between germline ends came to 17 bases. The CDR3 is 14 amino acids. The sequenced part of the CDR3 DNA is TGCAGTGCTCAGAGGGCGGGGTCGGGCTATGGC. It translates to CSAQRAGSGYG. The whole CDR3 is CSAQRAGSGYGYTF.

Many counts were recorded for this clone. The DNA ends 3 residues before the CDR3 does, and the rest of the CDR3 is filled in from the germline J gene. The chain couples TRBV7-9 to TRBJ2-7, with D tentatively TRBD1 (5 bases). CDR3 size: 12 residues. Germline lookup yields CDR1 SEHNR and CDR2 FQNEAQ (reference sequence). V was trimmed by 5 bases and J by 3 bases, leaving 8 bases between them. CDR3 amino acids: CASSVQDYEQYF. The sequenced CDR3 bases are TGTGCCAGCAGCGTACAGGACTACGAG. The whole variable domain, remainder taken from reference TRBV7-9 and TRBJ2-7, is DTGVSQNPRHKITKRGQNVTFRCDPISEHNRLYWYRQTLGQGPEFLTYFQNEAQLEKSRLLSDRFSAERPKGSFSTLEIQRTEQGDSAMYLCASSVQDYEQYFGPGTRLTVT.

This clone was seen ten or more times. The read is 3 residues too short to cover the CDR3 end, so that end is filled in from the germline J gene. The V call is TRBV7-6, the J call TRBJ1-1, with D possibly TRBD1 on 5 matching bases. V was shortened by 5 bases and J by 6 bases, with 13 bases between the two germline ends. The CDR3 runs 13 residues. The germline V gene encodes CDR1 SGHVS and CDR2 FNYEAQ. CDR3 amino acids: CASSLGTPSEAFF. The DNA read from the CDR3 is TGTGCCAGCAGCCTCGGGACTCCCTCTGAA.

This clone was detected ten times or more. The read falls 3 residues short of the CDR3 end, and the missing part is taken from the germline J gene. The rearrangement joins TRBV6-1 to TRBJ2-3, with TRBD1 matching 8 bases. The CDR3 is 16 amino acids. Germline trimming cut 0 bases from V and 1 base from J; bases unmatched to any gene: 3. Germline V gene data show CDR1 as MNHNS and CDR2 as SASEGT. CDR3: CASSEAMGQGTDTQYF. The DNA read from the CDR3 is TGTGCCAGCAGTGAAGCAATGGGACAGGGCACAGATACG.

This clone was seen repeatedly, ten times or more. The CDR3 end is not reached by the read, which stops 3 residues before it; the germline J gene fills it in. The J gene is TRBJ1-2, the V gene TRBV18; 8 positions match TRBD1. The CDR3 extends over 15 amino acids. Germline CDR1 KGHSH, CDR2 LQKENI. Unmatched junction bases numbered 8, after V lost 4 bases and J lost 4 bases. CDR3 bases read: TGTGCCAGCTCACTTTCAGGGGGCCCGATCTATGGC. Residues: CASSLSGGPIYG. The full CDR3 protein reads CASSLSGGPIYGYTF.

Ten or more counts support this clone. The read comes to an end 3 residues before the CDR3 does, leaving the germline J gene to fill in the end. V gene TRBV7-3 combines with J gene TRBJ1-6; D possibly corresponds to TRBD1 (5 bases). The germline V gene has CDR1 SGHTA and CDR2 FQGTGA. Trimming cost V 3 bases and J 7 bases, with 7 bases left between them. This CDR3 has 13 residues. The chain's CDR3 is CASSFRQNSPLHF. The CDR3 DNA, read in part, is TGTGCCAGCAGCTTCCGACAGAATTCACCC.

A word on this clone: A read error may explain this, as a much larger clone is one base away. The read ends 3 residues shy of where the CDR3 ends; the end is completed using the germline J gene. V is TRBV10-3 and J is TRBJ2-7; 7 nucleotides align to TRBD1. Germline values: CDR1 ENHRY, CDR2 SYGVKD. This CDR3 comprises 15 residues. The DNA read from the CDR3 is TGTACCATCAGTGAGTCCAGGACAGGCTCCTACGAG. This sequence encodes CTISESRTGSYE. The CDR3 as a whole reads CTISESRTGSYEQYF.